These T cell receptor beta chains were read from a single sample in a study of regulatory T cells in long-lasting Graves disease. A single record per CDR3 protein comes from TCRdb applying MiXCR to the multiplex PCR reads. The table shows over 500,000 distinct CDR3 sequences, with 16% occurring only once. These data were likewise used in another study, on T cells in Graves' hyperthyroidism and ophthalmopathy.

The sequencing here drew on peripheral blood mononuclear cells (PBMCs), taken at new diagnosis, from a patient treated with antithyroid drugs. The receptors were sampled from a woman under 40 with Graves disease. Each CDR3 is given with its conserved first and last residue. The order of the fields is J gene, D gene, V gene, clone size, CDR3 protein, CDR3 DNA. The D gene is left open where the match is weak. Only part of the rows carry a size: once, few, many, or a class if the clone is expanded.

j_call: TRBJ2-7
d_call: NA
v_call: TRBV10-3
clone_size: NA
cdr3_aa: CASSLRKYEQYF
cdr3_nt: TGTGCCAGCAGCCTTCGTAAATACGAGCAGTACTTC

j_call: TRBJ1-1
d_call: NA
v_call: TRBV3-1
clone_size: many
cdr3_aa: CASSQASGSKAFF
cdr3_nt: TGTGCCAGCAGCCAAGCGTCTGGCAGTAAAGCTTTCTTT

j_call: TRBJ1-5
d_call: NA
v_call: TRBV28
clone_size: many
cdr3_aa: CATRRQLLNQPQHF
cdr3_nt: TGTGCCACCCGAAGACAGTTACTGAATCAGCCCCAGCATTTT

j_call: TRBJ2-1
d_call: NA
v_call: TRBV7-3
clone_size: few
cdr3_aa: CASRGTGTPNNEQFF
cdr3_nt: TGTGCCAGCAGGGGAACCGGGACACCGAACAATGAGCAGTTCTTC

j_call: TRBJ1-1
d_call: NA
v_call: TRBV12-3/TRBV12-4
clone_size: many
cdr3_aa: CASSLKGTGTEAFF
cdr3_nt: TGTGCCAGCAGTTTAAAAGGGACGGGCACTGAAGCTTTCTTT

j_call: TRBJ1-2
d_call: NA
v_call: TRBV5-1
clone_size: few
cdr3_aa: CASGPEGRANGYTF
cdr3_nt: TGCGCCAGCGGCCCCGAAGGCAGGGCTAATGGCTACACCTTC

j_call: TRBJ2-1
d_call: NA
v_call: TRBV30
clone_size: many
cdr3_aa: CAWSFRGEYNEQFF
cdr3_nt: TGTGCCTGGAGTTTCCGCGGGGAGTACAATGAGCAGTTCTTC

j_call: TRBJ1-3
d_call: NA
v_call: TRBV6-5
clone_size: many
cdr3_aa: CASSSSGQISGNTIYF
cdr3_nt: TGTGCCAGCAGTTCGTCCGGACAGATCTCTGGAAACACCATATATTTT

j_call: TRBJ2-1
d_call: NA
v_call: TRBV27
clone_size: few
cdr3_aa: CASSLSLSYNEQFF
cdr3_nt: TGTGCCAGCAGTTTAAGTCTCTCCTACAATGAGCAGTTCTTC

j_call: TRBJ2-6
d_call: NA
v_call: TRBV24-1
clone_size: NA
cdr3_aa: CATSGSGGANVLTF
cdr3_nt: TGTGCCACCAGTGGTTCCGGTGGGGCCAACGTCCTGACTTTC

j_call: TRBJ1-1
d_call: NA
v_call: TRBV9
clone_size: few
cdr3_aa: CASSAQAGGNTEAFF
cdr3_nt: TGTGCCAGCAGCGCCCAGGCGGGGGGTAACACTGAAGCTTTCTTT

j_call: TRBJ1-5
d_call: NA
v_call: TRBV19
clone_size: few
cdr3_aa: CASSIDVGGVWRNQPQHF
cdr3_nt: TGTGCCAGTAGTATAGACGTGGGGGGGGTATGGCGCAATCAGCCCCAGCATTTT

j_call: TRBJ2-3
d_call: NA
v_call: TRBV5-6
clone_size: few
cdr3_aa: CASSFWGAGADTQYF
cdr3_nt: TGTGCCAGCAGCTTCTGGGGGGCCGGGGCAGATACGCAGTATTTT

j_call: TRBJ2-7
d_call: NA
v_call: TRBV6-1
clone_size: many
cdr3_aa: CASSVQGGPSYEQYF
cdr3_nt: TGTGCCAGCAGTGTACAGGGCGGCCCCTCCTACGAGCAGTACTTC

j_call: TRBJ2-3
d_call: NA
v_call: TRBV6-2/TRBV6-3
clone_size: few
cdr3_aa: CASSYSNTGPLTQYF
cdr3_nt: TGTGCCAGCAGTTACTCGAATACAGGCCCCCTTACGCAGTATTTT

j_call: TRBJ2-7
d_call: TRBD2
v_call: TRBV5-1
clone_size: few
cdr3_aa: CASSLAGGITYEQYF
cdr3_nt: TGCGCCAGCAGCTTGGCGGGGGGGATCACCTACGAGCAGTACTTC

j_call: TRBJ2-7
d_call: NA
v_call: TRBV28
clone_size: many
cdr3_aa: CASLSTVGTDYEQYF
cdr3_nt: TGTGCCAGCCTCTCCACTGTAGGGACGGACTACGAGCAGTACTTC

j_call: TRBJ1-1
d_call: NA
v_call: TRBV5-1
clone_size: many
cdr3_aa: CASSSKQGVNTEAFF
cdr3_nt: TGCGCCAGCAGCTCAAAACAGGGAGTGAACACTGAAGCTTTCTTT

j_call: TRBJ1-1
d_call: NA
v_call: TRBV20-1
clone_size: many
cdr3_aa: CSAGASGTEAFF
cdr3_nt: TGCAGTGCGGGTGCGTCAGGCACTGAAGCTTTCTTT

j_call: TRBJ2-7
d_call: TRBD2
v_call: TRBV29-1
clone_size: NA
cdr3_aa: CSVETGTSGYEQYF
cdr3_nt: TGCAGCGTTGAAACCGGGACTAGCGGATACGAGCAGTACTTC

j_call: TRBJ2-1
d_call: TRBD2
v_call: TRBV11-1
clone_size: few
cdr3_aa: CASSRKGLAYYGEQFF
cdr3_nt: TGTGCCAGCAGCCGGAAAGGACTAGCGTATTACGGTGAGCAGTTCTTC

j_call: TRBJ2-1
d_call: NA
v_call: TRBV6-1
clone_size: NA
cdr3_aa: CASSVWATTGGSYNEQFF
cdr3_nt: TGTGCCAGCAGTGTATGGGCGACTACCGGAGGGTCCTACAATGAGCAGTTCTTC

j_call: TRBJ1-6
d_call: NA
v_call: TRBV9
clone_size: few
cdr3_aa: CASSPGTSYNSPLHF
cdr3_nt: TGTGCCAGCAGCCCAGGGACCTCCTATAATTCACCCCTCCACTTT

j_call: TRBJ1-5
d_call: NA
v_call: TRBV20-1
clone_size: NA
cdr3_aa: CSARGPQVNQPQHF
cdr3_nt: TGCAGTGCTAGAGGTCCACAGGTCAATCAGCCCCAGCATTTT

j_call: TRBJ1-1
d_call: NA
v_call: TRBV11-2
clone_size: many
cdr3_aa: CASSLLEGGLGTEAFF
cdr3_nt: TGTGCCAGCAGCTTACTAGAGGGGGGGCTTGGCACTGAAGCTTTCTTT

j_call: TRBJ1-1
d_call: TRBD1
v_call: TRBV7-8
clone_size: many
cdr3_aa: CASSLAGTGAPEAFF
cdr3_nt: TGTGCCAGCAGCTTAGCTGGGACAGGGGCGCCTGAAGCTTTCTTT

j_call: TRBJ1-1
d_call: NA
v_call: TRBV7-8
clone_size: many
cdr3_aa: CASSHVRTAEAFF
cdr3_nt: TGTGCCAGCAGCCATGTCCGCACGGCTGAAGCTTTCTTT

j_call: TRBJ1-1
d_call: NA
v_call: TRBV3-1
clone_size: few
cdr3_aa: CASSQDRERLTEAFF
cdr3_nt: TGTGCCAGCAGCCAAGATCGCGAAAGATTAACTGAAGCTTTCTTT

j_call: TRBJ1-1
d_call: NA
v_call: TRBV5-1
clone_size: NA
cdr3_aa: CASSLDLRNTEAFF
cdr3_nt: TGCGCCAGCAGCTTGGATTTAAGAAACACTGAAGCTTTCTTT

j_call: TRBJ2-7
d_call: NA
v_call: TRBV9
clone_size: NA
cdr3_aa: CASSVGDRLSHEQYF
cdr3_nt: TGTGCCAGCAGCGTGGGGGACCGCCTTTCCCACGAGCAGTACTTC

j_call: TRBJ2-1
d_call: NA
v_call: TRBV7-3
clone_size: few
cdr3_aa: CASSLNGVNEQFF
cdr3_nt: TGTGCCAGCAGCTTAAACGGGGTCAATGAGCAGTTCTTC

j_call: TRBJ1-1
d_call: NA
v_call: TRBV24-1
clone_size: few
cdr3_aa: CATPTGRRCTEAFF
cdr3_nt: TGTGCCACCCCCACCGGACGACGCTGCACTGAAGCTTTCTTT

j_call: TRBJ2-1
d_call: TRBD2
v_call: TRBV7-9
clone_size: many
cdr3_aa: CASSPYSGTSNNEQFF
cdr3_nt: TGTGCCAGCAGCCCATACTCCGGGACTAGTAACAATGAGCAGTTCTTC

j_call: TRBJ2-7
d_call: NA
v_call: TRBV6-2/TRBV6-3
clone_size: few
cdr3_aa: CASSDTAYEQYF
cdr3_nt: TGTGCCAGCAGCGACACAGCCTACGAGCAGTACTTC

j_call: TRBJ1-4
d_call: NA
v_call: TRBV30
clone_size: NA
cdr3_aa: CAWKQQGMGNEKLFF
cdr3_nt: TGTGCCTGGAAACAGCAGGGGATGGGAAATGAAAAACTGTTTTTT

j_call: TRBJ2-5
d_call: NA
v_call: TRBV30
clone_size: NA
cdr3_aa: CAWSVGAGGQETQYF
cdr3_nt: TGTGCCTGGAGTGTTGGTGCCGGGGGACAAGAGACCCAGTACTTC

j_call: TRBJ1-1
d_call: NA
v_call: TRBV19
clone_size: NA
cdr3_aa: CASSMWARGAFF
cdr3_nt: TGTGCCAGTAGTATGTGGGCGCGGGGAGCTTTCTTT

j_call: TRBJ1-1
d_call: NA
v_call: TRBV13
clone_size: many
cdr3_aa: CASSPPPWGGTEAFF
cdr3_nt: TGTGCCAGCAGTCCCCCTCCTTGGGGGGGCACTGAAGCTTTCTTT

j_call: TRBJ1-5
d_call: NA
v_call: TRBV18
clone_size: few
cdr3_aa: CASSPGPPPSNQPQHF
cdr3_nt: TGTGCCAGCTCACCAGGGCCACCGCCTAGCAATCAGCCCCAGCATTTT

j_call: TRBJ2-3
d_call: NA
v_call: TRBV5-1
clone_size: many
cdr3_aa: CASSPPTFIGTDTQYF
cdr3_nt: TGCGCCAGCAGCCCACCGACATTCATCGGCACAGATACGCAGTATTTT

j_call: TRBJ2-3
d_call: NA
v_call: TRBV5-1
clone_size: few
cdr3_aa: CASSRPDLTDTQYF
cdr3_nt: TGCGCCAGCAGCCGTCCGGACCTCACAGATACGCAGTATTTT

j_call: TRBJ2-1
d_call: TRBD2
v_call: TRBV7-2
clone_size: NA
cdr3_aa: CASSPLLLAGGTEQFF
cdr3_nt: TGTGCCAGCAGCCCCCTCCTCCTAGCGGGAGGCACTGAGCAGTTCTTC

j_call: TRBJ2-2
d_call: TRBD2
v_call: TRBV2
clone_size: NA
cdr3_aa: CASSEMGGRGLNTGELFF
cdr3_nt: TGTGCCAGCAGTGAAATGGGTGGGAGGGGCTTAAACACCGGGGAGCTGTTTTTT

j_call: TRBJ2-2
d_call: NA
v_call: TRBV7-3
clone_size: few
cdr3_aa: CASSQGPNTGELFF
cdr3_nt: TGTGCCAGCAGCCAAGGGCCGAACACCGGGGAGCTGTTTTTT

j_call: TRBJ2-2
d_call: NA
v_call: TRBV5-1
clone_size: NA
cdr3_aa: CASSTGQTNTGELFF
cdr3_nt: TGCGCCAGCAGCACCGGACAGACCAACACCGGGGAGCTGTTTTTT

j_call: TRBJ1-5
d_call: NA
v_call: TRBV20-1
clone_size: NA
cdr3_aa: CSARGINQPQHF
cdr3_nt: TGCAGTGCTAGAGGCATCAATCAGCCCCAGCATTTT

j_call: TRBJ2-7
d_call: NA
v_call: TRBV19
clone_size: many
cdr3_aa: CASRKDGSYEQYF
cdr3_nt: TGTGCCAGTAGGAAGGACGGGTCCTACGAGCAGTACTTC